What follows are 15 T cell receptor beta chains derived from one specimen sequenced in a study of CD8 T cells in Susac syndrome. Random hexamers were used to reverse transcribe the RNA input (0.5 to 1 ug). One entry per CDR3 protein results from TCRdb running MiXCR on the immunoSEQ multiplex PCR reads. The sample lists under 200,000 distinct CDR3 sequences, about 94% occurring once. The sequencing sample was made of CD4+ T cells from PBMCs. These receptors originate from a human donor with Susac syndrome.

This chain joins TRBV6-2 or TRBV6-3 and TRBJ1-5; TRBD1 agrees at 9 bases. Trimming at V came to 7 bases and at J to 7 bases, leaving 11 bases not matched to a gene. This CDR3 has 15 amino acids. Germline lookup yields CDR1 MNHEY and CDR2 SVGEGT. The CDR3 DNA reads as TGTGCCAGCACCAACGTAGGACAGGGGTGGCAGCCCCAGCATTTT. This translates into CASTNVGQGWQPQHF.

V usage is TRBV4-3 and J usage is TRBJ2-7; TRBD1 or TRBD2 may be the D gene (6 bases each). The CDR3 length is 16 residues. Trimming took 1 base from V and 4 from J, leaving 17 bases between them. The germline V gene has CDR1 LGHNA and CDR2 YSLEER. CDR3 amino acids: CASSQVRGDTPYEQYF. The DNA for the CDR3 is TGCGCCAGCAGCCAAGTGAGGGGGGACACCCCATACGAGCAGTACTTC.

J is TRBJ1-1 and V is TRBV25-1; tentatively, D is TRBD1 (5 bases). CDR3 length: 12 amino acids. CDR1 is MGHDK, CDR2 SYGVNS, per germline. V was shortened by 9 bases and J by 4 bases, with 12 bases between the two germline ends. CDR3: CASQGDTTEAFF. CDR3 in DNA: TGTGCCAGTCAAGGGGATACCACTGAAGCTTTCTTT. Full variable domain (outside the CDR3, taken from reference TRBV25-1 and TRBJ1-1): EADIYQTPRYLVIGTGKKITLECSQTMGHDKMYWYQQDPGMELHLIHYSYGVNSTEKGDLSSESTVSRIRTEHFPLTLESARPSHTSQYLCASQGDTTEAFFGQGTRLTVV.

This sequence joins TRBV12-3 or TRBV12-4 and TRBJ2-7; D possibly corresponds to TRBD1 (7 bases). The CDR3 sequence is 16 residues long. V was trimmed by 6 bases and J by 2 bases, leaving 20 bases between them. CDR3 bases: TGTGCCAGCAGGTGGGACTTCCGGGACAGCACCTACGAGCAGTACTTC. Translation gives CASRWDFRDSTYEQYF.

This clonotype was seen once. This chain links TRBV27 with TRBJ1-2; 9 bases align to TRBD1. Germline-derived CDR1 and CDR2 are MNHEY and SMNVEV (reference sequence). The CDR3 covers 14 residues. V shed 4 bases, J shed 2 bases, and the junction held 2 bases outside the gene matches. The CDR3 here is CASSYGTGNYGYTF. Written as DNA, the CDR3 is TGTGCCAGCAGTTACGGGACAGGGAACTATGGCTACACCTTC.

The chain joins TRBV29-1 to TRBJ1-4; no reliable D call. Germline lookup yields CDR1 SQVTM and CDR2 ANQGSEA. This CDR3 has 10 residues. Trimming removed 5 bases from V and 9 bases from J, with 7 bases in between. The CDR3 protein is CSVLQQKLFF. CDR3 nucleotides: TGCAGCGTTCTACAGCAAAAACTGTTTTTT.

The chain links TRBV5-4 to TRBJ2-1, with TRBD1 identical over 7 bases. After removal of 4 bases from V and 5 bases from J, the junction contained 9 bases not matched to a gene. The CDR3 loop spans 15 amino acids. Germline values: CDR1 SGHNT, CDR2 YYREEE (reference sequence). The CDR3 is CASSLQDRTDNEQFF. CDR3 coding DNA: TGTGCCAGCAGCCTCCAGGACAGGACGGACAATGAGCAGTTCTTC.

The chain recombines TRBV12-3 or TRBV12-4 with TRBJ2-1, with 14 bases matching TRBD2. The ends lost 10 bases at V and 4 bases at J; junction bases unmatched: 3. This CDR3 contains 14 residues. The CDR3 is CATGLAGGYNEQFF. CDR3 coding DNA: TGTGCCACCGGACTAGCGGGGGGTTACAATGAGCAGTTCTTC.

The chain joins TRBV3-1 to TRBJ2-1, with D unclear. The germline V gene encodes CDR1 LGHDT and CDR2 YNNKEL (reference sequence). The CDR3 spans 13 residues. V was pared by 0 bases and J by 9 bases, with 9 bases between. The CDR3 loop is CASSQEFGVEQFF. CDR3 in DNA: TGTGCCAGCAGCCAAGAATTTGGCGTTGAGCAGTTCTTC.

This clonotype is a singleton in its sample. The J gene is TRBJ2-1, the V gene TRBV30; weak D call: TRBD1 (6 bases). CDR1 is GTSNPN, CDR2 SVGIG, per germline (reference sequence). With 2 bases removed from V and 3 bases from J, the gap between germline ends came to 11 bases. The CDR3 spans 14 residues. The CDR3 sequence: CAWSPGQSYNEQFF. Here the CDR3 DNA reads TGTGCCTGGAGTCCGGGACAAAGCTACAATGAGCAGTTCTTC.

V gene TRBV14 combines with J gene TRBJ1-1; D call uncertain. From germline, CDR1 is SGHDN and CDR2 FVKESK. V lost 4 bases, J lost 2 bases, and 17 bases lay in between. The CDR3 is made up of 16 amino acids. The CDR3 DNA reads as TGTGCCAGCAGCCGCCGACAAGCAAGTCGAAACACTGAAGCTTTCTTT. Translated, it gives CASSRRQASRNTEAFF.

This rearrangement joins TRBV30 to TRBJ1-6, with TRBD1 matching over 7 bases. This CDR3 has 15 residues. CDR1 GTSNPN and CDR2 SVGIG come from the germline V gene (reference sequence). Trimming at V came to 1 base and at J to 12 bases, leaving 12 bases not matched to a gene. CDR3 in amino acids: CAWSGLGQPLRPLHF. As DNA, the CDR3 is TGTGCCTGGAGTGGGTTGGGACAGCCTCTTCGACCCCTCCACTTT.

V gene TRBV3-1 combines with J gene TRBJ2-5; either TRBD1 or TRBD2 may supply D (6 bases each). Per germline, CDR1 LGHDT and CDR2 YNNKEL (reference sequence). The CDR3 consists of 16 residues. V was clipped by 0 bases and J by 4 bases, with 15 bases between them. CDR3 sequence: CASSQDWGAQGETQYF. The CDR3 DNA follows: TGTGCCAGCAGCCAAGACTGGGGGGCGCAAGGAGAGACCCAGTACTTC.

The rearrangement links TRBV10-3 to TRBJ1-5, with a tentative D call TRBD1 (6 bases). The V end was cut by 2 bases, the J end by 0 bases, with 11 bases between. Looked up from germline, CDR1 is ENHRY and CDR2 is SYGVKD. The CDR3 consists of 16 residues. CDR3 amino acids: CAISEGQSYSNQPQHF. CDR3 bases: TGTGCCATCAGTGAGGGACAGTCGTATAGCAATCAGCCCCAGCATTTT.

The rearrangement uses TRBV30 and TRBJ2-5; a possible D gene is TRBD2 (6 bases). Trimming stripped 2 bases from V and 5 bases from J, with 9 bases between. CDR3 length: 12 amino acids. Looked up from germline, CDR1 is GTSNPN and CDR2 is SVGIG (reference sequence). As DNA, the CDR3 is TGTGCCTGGAGTCCCGCGGGGGAGACCCAGTACTTC. It codes for CAWSPAGETQYF.